A selection of T cell receptor beta chains follows, all from one sample in a study of T cell changes during pregnancy in multiple sclerosis. Assay used: immunoSEQ multiplex PCR; TCRdb lists only in-frame clones, some missing. The table shows tens of thousands of clones, with approximately 90% occurring only once. The source material was peripheral blood, sampled in the third trimester of pregnancy. Receptors originate from a female donor with multiple sclerosis, enrolled in a pregnancy study. Each CDR3 is given with its conserved first and last residue. The D gene is left open where the match is weak. The size entry is marked missing in some rows and otherwise reads once, few, many or a size class.

clone_size	cdr3_length	v_call	d_call	j_call	cdr3_nt	cdr3_aa
.	16	TRBV29-1	TRBD2	TRBJ2-2	TGCAGCGTCGGGGGACTAGCGGGACCGGTCACCGGGGAGCTGTTTTTT	CSVGGLAGPVTGELFF
.	16	TRBV4-1	.	TRBJ1-2	TGCGCCAGCAGCCAAGATTCGACAGGACTGATCTATGGCTACACCTTC	CASSQDSTGLIYGYTF
.	16	TRBV30	.	TRBJ2-7	TGTGCCTGGAGTGCTGCGGGAAGGCCGTATAAATACGAGCAGTACTTC	CAWSAAGRPYKYEQYF
.	14	TRBV2	TRBD1	TRBJ1-6	TGTGCCAGCAGTTACAGGGGCGGGGAATCACCCCTCCACTTT	CASSYRGGESPLHF
.	15	TRBV5-4	TRBD2	TRBJ2-1	TGTGCCAGCAGCTCTCCGGGACTAGCGGAAAATGAGCAGTTCTTC	CASSSPGLAENEQFF
.	17	TRBV14	TRBD2	TRBJ2-1	TGTGCCAGCAGCCAAAAGCGACTAGCGGGCCTTAACAATGAGCAGTTCTTC	CASSQKRLAGLNNEQFF
.	13	TRBV7-9	.	TRBJ1-4	TGTGCCAGCAGACCAGGGGCGCTTGGGAAACTGTTTTTT	CASRPGALGKLFF
few	13	TRBV29-1	TRBD1	TRBJ1-1	TGCAGCGTTCGTCGGGACAGTTCAACTGAAGCTTTCTTT	CSVRRDSSTEAFF
.	14	TRBV29-1	TRBD1	TRBJ1-2	TGCAGCGTGAGAACAGGGGAATGGGACTATGGCTACACCTTC	CSVRTGEWDYGYTF
once	18	TRBV5-1	.	TRBJ2-7	TGCGCCAGCAGCAAGAGCGGAGGTAAGAACCCGAGCTCCTACGAGCAGTACTTC	CASSKSGGKNPSSYEQYF
.	16	TRBV11-2	TRBD2	TRBJ2-5	TGTGCCAGCAGCTCCCGAAGCGGGAGGGCCCTGGAGACCCAGTACTTC	CASSSRSGRALETQYF
.	14	TRBV4-1	TRBD1	TRBJ2-7	TGCGCCAGCAGGGTGGGACAGGGGAACTACGAGCAGTACTTC	CASRVGQGNYEQYF
.	15	TRBV29-1	TRBD2	TRBJ2-1	TGCAGCGTTGTTCCAGCGGGATTACCCTACAATGAGCAGTTCTTC	CSVVPAGLPYNEQFF
.	12	TRBV25-1	.	TRBJ1-2	TGTGCCAGCAGTGTGGCCTCTAGTGGCTACACCTTC	CASSVASSGYTF
.	16	TRBV4-1	TRBD1	TRBJ2-5	TGCGCCAGCAGGCTATACGGGACAGAGGCTGCTGAGACCCAGTACTTC	CASRLYGTEAAETQYF
.	15	TRBV6-6	.	TRBJ1-5	TGTGCCAGCAGTCCCCCGGGAGGGAAGGATCAGCCCCAGCATTTT	CASSPPGGKDQPQHF
many	16	TRBV9	TRBD1	TRBJ2-2	TGTGCCAGCAGCGAAAAGACAGGGGTTAGAACCGGGGAGCTGTTTTTT	CASSEKTGVRTGELFF
once	15	TRBV7-9	.	TRBJ2-2	TGTGCCAGCACTTCCTTGGCCGGGGGCACCGGGGAGCTGTTTTTT	CASTSLAGGTGELFF
.	15	TRBV14	TRBD2	TRBJ2-2	TGTGCCAGCAGCCAAAGCGGGAGGTCCACCGGGGAGCTGTTTTTT	CASSQSGRSTGELFF
.	13	TRBV28	.	TRBJ1-5	TGTGCCTCCCGGGGAGGGAGCAATCAGCCCCAGCATTTT	CASRGGSNQPQHF
.	18	TRBV5-5	TRBD1	TRBJ1-2	TGTGCCAGCAGCTTGACCCCCGGACAGGGGTCGTCTAACTATGGCTACACCTTC	CASSLTPGQGSSNYGYTF
.	14	TRBV6-1	TRBD1	TRBJ2-1	TGTGCCAGCAGAACGGGACAGGGTACGAATGAGCAGTTCTTC	CASRTGQGTNEQFF
.	15	TRBV28	TRBD1	TRBJ2-1	TGTGCCAGCAGTTTATCCTTAGACAGGGTTAATGAGCAGTTCTTC	CASSLSLDRVNEQFF
.	16	TRBV6-1	.	TRBJ2-1	TGTGCCAGCAGTGAAGCGCGAGAACTGACCTACAATGAGCAGTTCTTC	CASSEARELTYNEQFF
.	13	TRBV7-2	.	TRBJ1-1	TGTGCCAGCAGCTTTATCAGGGTTACTGAAGCTTTCTTT	CASSFIRVTEAFF
.	14	TRBV9	.	TRBJ2-7	TGTGCCAGCAGCGAAAGACTGGAGAGAACCGAGCAGTACTTC	CASSERLERTEQYF
.	15	TRBV5-3	.	TRBJ1-4	TGTGCCAGAAGCATCGACAGAGATGATAATGAAAAACTGTTTTTT	CARSIDRDDNEKLFF
.	14	TRBV29-1	.	TRBJ2-7	TGCAGCGTGGATTTAGGGAGTCCAACGTACGAGCAGTACTTC	CSVDLGSPTYEQYF
.	15	TRBV5-1	.	TRBJ2-3	TGCGCCAGCAGTCCTGAATCCCTAATCACAGATACGCAGTATTTT	CASSPESLITDTQYF
.	12	TRBV6-5	TRBD2	TRBJ2-7	TGTGCCATATCCCGACGGGGGGGCGAGCAGTACTTC	CAISRRGGEQYF
once	14	TRBV7-3	TRBD1	TRBJ2-1	TGTGCCAGCAGCCCAACCTTGGACAGGTTCGAGCAGTTCTTC	CASSPTLDRFEQFF
.	10	TRBV6-6	.	TRBJ2-5	TGTGCCAGCGCCGGTGAGACCCAGTACTTC	CASAGETQYF
.	17	TRBV25-1	TRBD2	TRBJ2-1	TGTGCCAGCACCCAAGGGACTAGCGGGAGTTGGTACAATGAGCAGTTCTTC	CASTQGTSGSWYNEQFF
.	15	TRBV2	TRBD1	TRBJ1-2	TGTGCCAGCAGAGGAAGGACAGGGGATGTCGGTGGCTACACCTTC	CASRGRTGDVGGYTF
.	15	TRBV19	TRBD1	TRBJ1-5	TGTGCCAGTACTCAAGGACAGGTTCTAGGTCAGCCCCAGCATTTT	CASTQGQVLGQPQHF
.	15	TRBV5-1	.	TRBJ2-1	TGCGCCAGCAGCGCCAGTTCCTCCTCCTACAATGAGCAGTTCTTC	CASSASSSSYNEQFF
.	14	TRBV6-1	TRBD2	TRBJ2-7	TGTGCCAGCAGTGAAGCTGGGGGGGGCTACGAGCAGTACTTC	CASSEAGGGYEQYF
.	14	TRBV9	.	TRBJ2-3	TGTGCCAGCAGCCCAGGGACTTACACAGATACGCAGTATTTT	CASSPGTYTDTQYF
once	14	TRBV27	TRBD1	TRBJ2-2	TGTGCCAGCAGAGGGACAGTAAACACCGGGGAGCTGTTTTTT	CASRGTVNTGELFF
.	14	TRBV18	.	TRBJ2-7	TGTGCCAGCTCACCAGGAGGCGGATATTACGAGCAGTACTTC	CASSPGGGYYEQYF
.	15	TRBV7-2	TRBD1	TRBJ2-2	TGTGCCAGCAGCTCCACAGGGGTGGACACCGGGGAGCTGTTTTTT	CASSSTGVDTGELFF
.	14	TRBV5-4	TRBD1	TRBJ2-7	TGTGCCAGCAGCTACGGGACAGTCTCCTACGAGCAGTACTTC	CASSYGTVSYEQYF
.	13	TRBV29-1	.	TRBJ2-7	TGCAGCGTTGACAGGCAGGGTTCCTACGAGCAGTACTTC	CSVDRQGSYEQYF
.	14	TRBV7-3	TRBD2	TRBJ2-1	TGTGCCAGCAGCCGAAACACACTAGCGAATGAGCAGTTCTTC	CASSRNTLANEQFF
.	15	TRBV5-5	TRBD2	TRBJ2-1	TGTGCCAGCAGCCCCCCGGGCGGGAGGGCCAATGAGCAGTTCTTC	CASSPPGGRANEQFF
.	15	TRBV5-1	.	TRBJ2-1	TGCGCCAGCAGCTTGGTGGCAGCGGCTTACAATGAGCAGTTCTTC	CASSLVAAAYNEQFF
.	14	TRBV6-6	.	TRBJ2-7	TGTGCCAGCAGTTCAGGACAGACCAGCTACGAGCAGTACTTC	CASSSGQTSYEQYF
.	15	TRBV27	.	TRBJ1-2	TGTGCCAGCAGTAGTGGACGGGAATATTCTATGGGCTACACCTTC	CASSSGREYSMGYTF
.	16	TRBV30	TRBD2	TRBJ2-1	TGTGCCTGGACCCCATGGGAGGGACTAGTCGAACATGAGCAGTTCTTC	CAWTPWEGLVEHEQFF
.	17	TRBV18	TRBD1	TRBJ1-5	TGTGCCAGCTCACCCACGGCCGGGACAGGGCTCGGTCAGCCCCAGCATTTT	CASSPTAGTGLGQPQHF
.	16	TRBV7-9	.	TRBJ2-3	TGTGCCAGCAGCCCCCGGGTCGATCAATTTCCAGATACGCAGTATTTT	CASSPRVDQFPDTQYF